This is a list of T cell receptor beta chains from one sample in a study of vaccination effects on CD4 cells after COVID-19. Which antigens these TCRs recognize remains unknown. TCRdb's copy holds only in-frame clones and misses some; the assay was immunoSEQ multiplex PCR. The data show some 34,000 clones, approximately 78% seen once. The sample here was CD4+ T cells from PBMCs cultured with HCoV-NL63 spike peptides, taken after COVID-19 vaccination. Every receptor here comes from a human donor who received a COVID-19 vaccine. Some clones in this sample may be carry-over from other donors' samples. Both conserved end residues are part of each CDR3. D genes are given only for firm matches. Clone size appears in some rows only: once, few, many, or a class for an expanded clone.

TRBJ1-5,.,.,TRBV18,TGTGCCAGCTCCCTCAACAGGGATAGCAATCAGCCCCAGCATTTT,CASSLNRDSNQPQHF
TRBJ1-6,.,.,TRBV29-1,TGCAGCGTTAGGGAGGGAAATTCACCCCTCCACTTT,CSVREGNSPLHF
TRBJ2-5,.,.,TRBV5-6,TGTGCCAGCAGCTTGGTATGGGGCCAAGAGACCCAGTACTTC,CASSLVWGQETQYF
TRBJ2-5,.,.,TRBV7-3,TGTGCCAGCAGCTCAAGACCGGGACTTGGGGAGACCCAGTACTTC,CASSSRPGLGETQYF
TRBJ1-2,TRBD1,once,TRBV28,TGTGCCAGCAGTTTAGTACAGGGGGGCCATGGCTACACCTTC,CASSLVQGGHGYTF
TRBJ1-6,TRBD1,.,TRBV3-1/TRBV3-2,TGTGCCAGCAGCCAAGGCAGGGGGCTCGATTCACCCCTCCACTTT,CASSQGRGLDSPLHF
TRBJ1-1,.,once,TRBV7-2,TGTGCCAGCATGCCGGTGGGTAGGAACACTGAAGCTTTCTTT,CASMPVGRNTEAFF
TRBJ1-2,TRBD1,few,TRBV7-2,TGTGCCAGCACCTTGGGGGGTGGAGGGGGCAGAGGCTACACCTTC,CASTLGGGGGRGYTF
TRBJ1-1,.,.,TRBV7-2,TGTGCCAGCAGCTTACAGGGGAACACTGAAGCTTTCTTT,CASSLQGNTEAFF
TRBJ2-2,.,once,TRBV30,TGTGCCTGGAAAGGCTTCATTGACACCGGGGAGCTGTTTTTT,CAWKGFIDTGELFF
TRBJ2-1,.,.,TRBV6-5,TGTGCCAGCAGTTACGCTCGAGTACAGTCCTACAATGAGCAGTTCTTC,CASSYARVQSYNEQFF
TRBJ2-5,.,.,TRBV5-1,TGCGCCAGCAGCGCCGCCACCCAGGGTCGTGTAGAGACCCAGTACTTC,CASSAATQGRVETQYF
TRBJ1-1,TRBD1,few,TRBV7-9,TGTGCCAGCAGCTTAGGGACAGGCGATCCGAACACTGAAGCTTTCTTT,CASSLGTGDPNTEAFF
TRBJ2-5,.,.,TRBV7-2,TGTGCCAGTAGATCTAGCGTCGGGACCCAAGAGACCCAGTACTTC,CASRSSVGTQETQYF
TRBJ2-4,.,.,TRBV3-1/TRBV3-2,TGTGCCAGCAGCCGGAGCGGAAACATTCAGTACTTC,CASSRSGNIQYF
TRBJ1-2,TRBD1,few,TRBV6-1,TGTGCCAGCAGTGAAGCTCGAGGGACAGGGAACTATGGCTACACCTTC,CASSEARGTGNYGYTF
TRBJ1-1,.,once,TRBV5-6,TGTGCCAGCAGCAAGAGCCTGAGGAACACTGAAGCTTTCTTT,CASSKSLRNTEAFF
TRBJ2-3,.,.,TRBV10-1,TGCGCCAGCAGTATCGCAACAGGTCCAGAGGGTACGCAGTATTTT,CASSIATGPEGTQYF
TRBJ1-1,.,once,TRBV6-5,TGTGCCAGCAGCCGGGACTTACAAGCTGAAGCTTTCTTT,CASSRDLQAEAFF
TRBJ1-1,.,once,TRBV5-4,TGTGCCAGCAGCTTAATAAGGACCCAGGACACTGAAGCTTTCTTT,CASSLIRTQDTEAFF
TRBJ1-2,.,.,TRBV5-6,TGTGCCAGCAGCTTGGAGGTCGGCGACAGGACCGCCTTCGGTGGCTACACCTTC,CASSLEVGDRTAFGGYTF
TRBJ2-3,TRBD1,.,TRBV24-1,TGTGCCACCAGTGGCCCCGGGACAGCACGGGATACGCAGTATTTT,CATSGPGTARDTQYF
TRBJ2-4,.,.,TRBV7-9,TGTGCCAGCAGTCCAAGCGACCAACCCGGTGACGAAAACATTCAGTACTTC,CASSPSDQPGDENIQYF
TRBJ1-1,.,.,TRBV10-1,TGCGCCAGCAGTGATTCTGGGAACCAGGGGCAGGCTTTCTTT,CASSDSGNQGQAFF
TRBJ1-5,.,once,TRBV2,TGTGCCAGCAGTGAGGACAGCCTTAGCAATCAGCCCCAGCATTTT,CASSEDSLSNQPQHF
TRBJ1-4,TRBD1,.,TRBV7-9,TGTGCCAGCAGCTTAGGACAGGGTCCAACTAATGAAAAACTGTTTTTT,CASSLGQGPTNEKLFF
TRBJ2-1,.,.,TRBV5-6,TGTGCCAGCAGTCATAACAGGGCTCGAGGTAATGAGCAGTTCTTC,CASSHNRARGNEQFF
TRBJ2-3,TRBD1,.,TRBV18,TGTGCCAGCTCACCGGTACAGGGACAGGGTAGGGCAGATACGCAGTATTTT,CASSPVQGQGRADTQYF
TRBJ1-1,.,.,TRBV6-2/TRBV6-3,TGTGCCAGCAGCTTACAGGGTTGGGAGAACACTGAAGCTTTCTTT,CASSLQGWENTEAFF
TRBJ2-3,.,.,TRBV29-1,TGCAGCGTTGTTGGGGGGCCCACAGATACGCAGTATTTT,CSVVGGPTDTQYF
TRBJ1-2,.,.,TRBV5-1,TGCGCCAGCAGTTCTGGGGAGGGGTATGGCTACACCTTC,CASSSGEGYGYTF
TRBJ1-6,.,once,TRBV6-2/TRBV6-3,TGTGCCAGCAGTAGGCCGGCCTCTAATTCACCCCTCCACTTT,CASSRPASNSPLHF